These 25 T cell receptor beta chains were sequenced from one sample in a study of T cells in Graves' hyperthyroidism and ophthalmopathy. RNA transcripts were the template for amplifying TCR beta CDR3 regions. RT-PCR in the first round (using the HTBI primer set) targeted the TCR CDR3. From the multiplex PCR reads, TCRdb called clonotypes with MiXCR, one entry per CDR3 protein. The table includes some 270,000 distinct CDR3 sequences, about 25% detected once. Sequencing was done on a sample of blood. The receptors were sampled from a middle-aged woman with Graves' ophthalmopathy.

This clonotype was observed at least ten times. The V call is TRBV6-6, the J call TRBJ1-1, with D unresolved. The CDR3 has 13 residues. V lost 4 bases, J lost 1 base, and 7 bases lay in between. Germline values: CDR1 MNHNY, CDR2 SVGAGI (reference sequence). The CDR3 protein is CASSFDGNTEAFF. CDR3 nucleotides: TGTGCCAGCAGTTTCGACGGGAACACTGAAGCTTTCTTT.

There are many counts of this clonotype. This chain links TRBV4-1 with TRBJ2-7; the match to TRBD1 covers 7 bases. V dropped 0 bases and J dropped 6; count of bases not matched to a gene: 5. The CDR3 has 14 amino acids. CDR1 is MGHRA, CDR2 YSYEKL, per germline. The CDR3, as DNA: TGCGCCAGCAGCCAAGAAGGGGGCCGGGGCGAGCAGTACTTC. It encodes CASSQEGGRGEQYF.

There are many counts of this clonotype. This sequence joins TRBV10-2 and TRBJ1-5, with D uncertain. Trimming shortened V by 8 bases and J by 1 base, and 9 bases separated the two germline ends. There are 13 residues in the CDR3. Per the germline V gene, CDR1 is WSHSY and CDR2 is SAAADI. CDR3 sequence reads: CASRVGSNQPQHF. The CDR3 DNA reads TGCGCCAGCCGCGTTGGGAGCAATCAGCCCCAGCATTTT.

This chain uses TRBV12-3 or TRBV12-4 with TRBJ2-5, with TRBD1 matching over 7 bases. J gave up 1 base and V 7 bases, and 9 bases lay outside the gene matches. The CDR3 has 15 amino acids. CDR3 nucleotides: TGTGCCAGCACCCCTCGGGACAGCTTCCAAGAGACCCAGTACTTC. Amino acids: CASTPRDSFQETQYF.

This clonotype was found many times. The chain uses TRBV4-1 and TRBJ2-7, with a possible D match to TRBD2 (6 bases). Germline CDR1 and CDR2: MGHRA and YSYEKL. CDR3 length: 19 amino acids. V shed 0 bases and J shed 2 bases, with 23 bases lying between them. CDR3: CASSQEKFTRAGSTYEQYF. In DNA, the CDR3 is TGCGCCAGCAGCCAAGAGAAGTTTACGCGGGCGGGATCGACCTACGAGCAGTACTTC.

This clonotype was counted many times. The chain has TRBV30 and TRBJ2-7; 7 bases map to TRBD2. Germline loops: CDR1 GTSNPN, CDR2 SVGIG (reference sequence). V shed 0 bases, J shed 2 bases, and the junction held 4 bases outside the gene matches. This CDR3 region has 14 residues. The CDR3 nucleotides read TGTGCCTGGAGTGTTCCTAGCGGCACCTACGAGCAGTACTTC. It encodes CAWSVPSGTYEQYF.

This clonotype was observed many times. The chain recombines TRBV18 with TRBJ1-6; D is uncertain. This CDR3 has 15 residues. The ends were cut back, 5 bases at V and 7 bases at J, with 15 bases in the middle. Germline loops: CDR1 KGHSH, CDR2 LQKENI. This CDR3 reads CASSNGGRGNSPLHF. The CDR3 nucleotides read TGTGCCAGCTCAAACGGTGGGCGAGGGAATTCACCCCTCCACTTT.

There are many counts of this clonotype. The chain has TRBV6-5 and TRBJ2-5; D may match TRBD1 or TRBD2 (7 bases each). V dropped 2 bases and J dropped 1 base, with 11 bases sitting between them. Germline V lookup: CDR1 MNHEY, CDR2 SVGAGI. This CDR3 region has 15 residues. CDR3 DNA sequence: TGTGCCAGCAGTTACCCAGGGGGGGGCCAAGAGACCCAGTACTTC. It encodes CASSYPGGGQETQYF.

At least ten counts were recorded for this clonotype. V and J are TRBV19 and TRBJ2-5; D is unresolved. Trimming left V 2 bases short and J 0 bases short, with 13 bases between. The CDR3 is made up of 16 amino acids. The germline V gene has CDR1 LNHDA and CDR2 SQIVND (reference sequence). CDR3 DNA: TGTGCCAGTAGTATACACGCGACAACGTACCAAGAGACCCAGTACTTC. Translated: CASSIHATTYQETQYF.

DNA for the CDR3: TGTGCCAGCAGCCCTGGACAGTACTACGAGCAGTACTTC. It is translated as CASSPGQYYEQYF. The chain couples TRBV7-2 to TRBJ2-7; possibly TRBD1 for D (6 bases). The CDR3 is 13 amino acids. The ends were cut back, 5 bases at V and 3 bases at J, with 11 bases in the middle. Germline V lookup: CDR1 SGHTA, CDR2 FQGNSA.

This clonotype was observed at least ten times. This chain joins TRBV7-2 and TRBJ1-1, with unresolved D. V was shortened by 5 bases and J by 5 bases, with 18 bases between the two germline ends. The CDR3 totals 15 residues. Germline-derived CDR1 and CDR2 are SGHTA and FQGNSA. CDR3 sequence: CASSRRATTGTEAFF. The DNA for the CDR3 is TGTGCCAGCAGCCGCCGGGCTACTACGGGGACTGAAGCTTTCTTT. The full variable domain, completed using reference TRBV7-2 and TRBJ1-1, is GAGVSQSPSNKVTEKGKDVELRCDPISGHTALYWYRQSLGQGLEFLIYFQGNSAPDKSGLPSDRFSAERTGGSVSTLTIQRTQQEDSAVYLCASSRRATTGTEAFFGQGTRLTVV.

This clonotype appeared many times. The rearrangement uses TRBV3-1 and TRBJ2-7; perhaps TRBD2 as D (6 bases). This CDR3 spans 16 amino acids. The germline V and J ends were trimmed by 4 bases and 6 bases, with 22 bases remaining between them. Germline V gene data show CDR1 as LGHDT and CDR2 as YNNKEL (reference sequence). CDR3 sequence (DNA): TGTGCCAGCAGCCCGGAGGGGCTAAGGCTCCCATCCGAGCAGTACTTC. Translated, it gives CASSPEGLRLPSEQYF.

The chain combines TRBV10-3 with TRBJ1-3; D call uncertain. CDR1 is ENHRY, CDR2 SYGVKD, per germline. The V and J ends lost 0 bases and 4 bases respectively, with 4 bases between them. The CDR3 contains 13 residues. The CDR3 sequence is CAISESEGNTIYF. The CDR3 DNA reads TGTGCCATCAGTGAGTCGGAAGGAAACACCATATATTTT.

Ten or more counts support this clonotype. The chain links TRBV15 to TRBJ1-1; D might be TRBD1 (6 bases). Germline V gene sequence: CDR1 LNHNV, CDR2 YYDKDF (reference sequence). This CDR3 has 16 amino acids. Trimming removed 4 bases from V and 7 bases from J, with 22 bases in between. CDR3 sequence reads: CATSTTLEDRSFEAFF. CDR3 nucleotide sequence: TGTGCCACCAGCACAACCCTTGAAGACAGGAGCTTTGAAGCTTTCTTT.

This clonotype has a count of ten or more. CDR3 protein: CAQTPGIGYEQYF. CDR3 nucleotides: TGTGCCCAAACGCCGGGAATTGGCTACGAGCAGTACTTC. The V call is TRBV30, the J call TRBJ2-7, with a tentative D call TRBD2 (5 bases). The CDR3 is 13 amino acids. Germline CDR1 and CDR2: GTSNPN and SVGIG (reference sequence). The V end was cut by 8 bases, the J end by 3 bases, with 17 bases between.

This clonotype has ten or more counts. The CDR3 reads CASKQSLGQYEQYF. The DNA for the CDR3 is TGCGCCAGCAAGCAGAGTCTAGGACAGTACGAGCAGTACTTC. V and J are TRBV5-1 and TRBJ2-7, with D perhaps TRBD1 (6 bases). Germline V gives CDR1 SGHRS, CDR2 YFSETQ. With 6 bases removed from V and 4 bases from J, the gap between germline ends came to 17 bases. This CDR3 spans 14 amino acids.

At least ten counts were recorded for this clonotype. The chain couples TRBV6-5 to TRBJ2-7; D is undetermined. The V end lost 5 bases, the J end lost 2 bases, and 22 bases lay between the germline ends. Germline CDR1 is MNHEY and CDR2 is SVGAGI. CDR3 size: 17 residues. This CDR3 reads CASSLVLPASFTYEQYF. CDR3 nucleotides: TGTGCCAGCAGTCTGGTACTACCCGCTTCCTTCACCTACGAGCAGTACTTC.

This clonotype was seen many times. The genes are TRBV6-5 and TRBJ1-1; 7 bases match TRBD1. Losses at the gene ends were 6 bases for V and 4 bases for J; bases not matched to a gene: 5. Looked up from germline, CDR1 is MNHEY and CDR2 is SVGAGI. This CDR3 is 13 amino acids long. The CDR3 protein is CASSSTGATEAFF. Here the CDR3 DNA reads TGTGCCAGCAGCTCCACAGGGGCCACTGAAGCTTTCTTT.

This chain joins TRBV2 and TRBJ1-1; D gene ambiguous. V lost 5 bases, J lost 7 bases, and 14 bases lay in between. Germline-derived CDR1 and CDR2 are SNHLY and FYNNEI. There are 13 residues in the CDR3. The CDR3 is CASSSPRVVEAFF. CDR3 nucleotides: TGTGCCAGCAGTAGCCCTAGGGTGGTTGAAGCTTTCTTT.

This clonotype occurred many times. The genes are TRBV7-2 and TRBJ2-6; D is unclear. The CDR3 is 15 residues long. Trimming left V 3 bases short and J 0 bases short, with 6 bases between. Germline V CDR1 and CDR2: SGHTA, FQGNSA. The CDR3 nucleotides are TGTGCCAGCAGCTTTAACCCCTCTGGGGCCAACGTCCTGACTTTC. It is translated as CASSFNPSGANVLTF.

This clonotype appeared many times. A much larger clone lies a single base off, so this may be a read error. The chain links TRBV2 to TRBJ2-5; D not certain. Germline V CDR1 and CDR2: SNHLY, FYNNEI. The CDR3 consists of 14 residues. The chain's CDR3 is CAGSSDTLEETQYF. CDR3 coding DNA: TGTGCCGGCAGTTCCGACACACTGGAAGAGACCCAGTACTTC.

This rearrangement joins TRBV28 to TRBJ2-7; maybe TRBD1 (5 bases). Looked up from germline, CDR1 is MDHEN and CDR2 is SYDVKM. V was trimmed by 5 bases and J by 5 bases, leaving 19 bases between them. The CDR3 has 15 amino acids. The CDR3 DNA sequence: TGTGCCAGCAGTCTCTCAGGGCTACGGTCAGACGAGCAGTACTTC. It specifies CASSLSGLRSDEQYF.

This clonotype was found many times. The chain uses TRBV6-5 and TRBJ1-1, with no clear D. The CDR3 spans 13 residues. Per the germline V gene, CDR1 is MNHEY and CDR2 is SVGAGI. V was pared by 8 bases and J by 1 base, with 11 bases between. DNA of the CDR3: TGTGCCAGCGGGGTCGGACGGAACACTGAAGCTTTCTTT. Translating gives CASGVGRNTEAFF.

V and J are TRBV7-8 and TRBJ1-3; D may be TRBD1 (5 bases). V lost 1 base to trimming and J lost 0 bases, with 7 bases between them. The CDR3 totals 15 residues. CDR1 and CDR2 (germline): SGHVS, FQNEAQ. CDR3 bases: TGTGCCAGCAGCTTAGGTGGGGGCTCTGGAAACACCATATATTTT. Translating it yields CASSLGGGSGNTIYF.

The chain is built from TRBV28 and TRBJ2-5, with 7 bases that match TRBD1. CDR1 and CDR2 (germline): MDHEN, SYDVKM. The CDR3 is 15 residues long. Germline trimming cut 6 bases from V and 4 bases from J; bases unmatched to any gene: 11. The CDR3 DNA follows: TGTGCCAGCAGCTCCCTAGAGACAGGGTTAGAGACCCAGTACTTC. Protein sequence: CASSSLETGLETQYF.